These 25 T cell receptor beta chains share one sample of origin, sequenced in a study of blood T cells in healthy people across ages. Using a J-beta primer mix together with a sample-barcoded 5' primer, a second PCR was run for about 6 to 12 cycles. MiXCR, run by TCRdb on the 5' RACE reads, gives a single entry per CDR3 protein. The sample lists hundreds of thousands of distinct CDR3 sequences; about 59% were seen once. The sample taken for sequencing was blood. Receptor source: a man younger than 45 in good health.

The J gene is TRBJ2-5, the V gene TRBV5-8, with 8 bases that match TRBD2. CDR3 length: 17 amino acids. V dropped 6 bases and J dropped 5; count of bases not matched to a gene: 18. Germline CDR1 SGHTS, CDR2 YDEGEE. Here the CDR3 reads CASNYGRGARRLETQYF. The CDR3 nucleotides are TGTGCCAGCAACTACGGGCGGGGGGCGAGACGTTTGGAGACCCAGTACTTC.

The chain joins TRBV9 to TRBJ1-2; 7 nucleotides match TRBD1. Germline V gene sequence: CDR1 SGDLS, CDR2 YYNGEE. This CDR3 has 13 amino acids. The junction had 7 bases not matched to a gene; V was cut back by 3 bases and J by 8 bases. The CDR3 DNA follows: TGTGCCAGCAGCGCCAACAGGGGAAACGGCTACACCTTC. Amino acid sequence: CASSANRGNGYTF.

In DNA form, the CDR3 reads TGTGCTAGTGCCGCTACACTGACAGCAGATACGCAGTATTTT. Translated, it gives CASAATLTADTQYF. The gene calls are TRBV12-5 and TRBJ2-3, with a tentative D call TRBD1 (5 bases). The CDR3 consists of 14 residues. V lost 7 bases and J lost 4, with 15 bases in between. Germline values: CDR1 LGHNT, CDR2 FRNRAP.

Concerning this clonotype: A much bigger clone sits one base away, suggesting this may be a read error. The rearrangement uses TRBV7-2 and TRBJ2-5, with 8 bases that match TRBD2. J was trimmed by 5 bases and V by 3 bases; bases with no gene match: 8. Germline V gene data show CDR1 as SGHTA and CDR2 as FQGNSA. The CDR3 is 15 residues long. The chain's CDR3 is CASSFPSGGEETQYF. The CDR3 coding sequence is TGTGCCAGCAGCTTCCCGAGCGGGGGCGAGGAGACCCAGTACTTC.

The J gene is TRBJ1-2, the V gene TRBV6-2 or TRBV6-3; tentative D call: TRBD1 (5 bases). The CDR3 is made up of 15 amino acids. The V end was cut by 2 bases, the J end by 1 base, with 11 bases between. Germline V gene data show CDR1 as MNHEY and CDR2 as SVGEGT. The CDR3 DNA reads TGTGCCAGCAGTTACACGAGGAGGGGTAACTATGGCTACACCTTC. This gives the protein CASSYTRRGNYGYTF.

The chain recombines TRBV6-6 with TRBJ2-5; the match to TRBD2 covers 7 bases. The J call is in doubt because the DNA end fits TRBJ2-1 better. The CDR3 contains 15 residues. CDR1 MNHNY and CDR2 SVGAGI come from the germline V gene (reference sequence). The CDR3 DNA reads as TGTGCCAGCAGTTACGGACGGGGGAGGGAGGAGACCCAGTTCTTC. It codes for CASSYGRGREETQFF.

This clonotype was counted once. CDR3 in DNA: TGCAGTGCTAGAGATCCGGCCAGACGATACGAGCAGTACTTC. It encodes CSARDPARRYEQYF. The genes are TRBV20-1 and TRBJ2-5, with D unresolved. The assigned J gene may be wrong: the sequence end matches TRBJ2-7 better. Germline values: CDR1 DFQATT, CDR2 SNEGSKA (reference sequence). The CDR3 covers 14 residues.

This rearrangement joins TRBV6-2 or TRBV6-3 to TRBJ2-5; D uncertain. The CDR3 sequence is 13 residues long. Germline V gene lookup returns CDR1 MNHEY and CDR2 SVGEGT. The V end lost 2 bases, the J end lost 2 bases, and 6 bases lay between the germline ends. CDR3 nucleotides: TGTGCCAGCAGTTACGGGCATCAAGAGACCCAGTACTTC. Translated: CASSYGHQETQYF.

CDR3 DNA sequence: TGTGCCAGCAGCCTTCGTTCGGGGGTAGAAAAACTGTTTTTT. It encodes CASSLRSGVEKLFF. The chain carries TRBV7-2 and TRBJ1-4; weak D call: TRBD1 (5 bases). This CDR3 is built from 14 residues. Looked up from germline, CDR1 is SGHTA and CDR2 is FQGNSA. The germline V and J ends were trimmed by 5 bases and 8 bases, with 15 bases remaining between them.

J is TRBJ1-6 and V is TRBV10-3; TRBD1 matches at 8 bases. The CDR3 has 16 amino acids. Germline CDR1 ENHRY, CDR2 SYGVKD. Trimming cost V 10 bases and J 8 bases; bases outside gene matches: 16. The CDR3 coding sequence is TGTGCCACCGACGTTAGTAGGGGACAGGACGATTCACCCCTCCACTTT. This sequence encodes CATDVSRGQDDSPLHF.

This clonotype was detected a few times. CDR3 DNA: TGTGCCAGCAGCTTAGAGATCTCTGGGGCCAACGTCCTGACTTTC. This codes for CASSLEISGANVLTF. The chain joins TRBV7-2 to TRBJ2-6, with D hard to call. Germline loops: CDR1 SGHTA, CDR2 FQGNSA. Trimming stripped 1 base from V and 0 bases from J, with 4 bases between. The CDR3 contains 15 residues.

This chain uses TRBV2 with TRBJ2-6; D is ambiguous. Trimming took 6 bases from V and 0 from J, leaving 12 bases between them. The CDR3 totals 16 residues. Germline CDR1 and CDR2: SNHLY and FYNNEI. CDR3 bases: TGTGCCAGCAGGGGCCAGAGGAGCTCTGGGGCCAACGTCCTGACTTTC. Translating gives CASRGQRSSGANVLTF.

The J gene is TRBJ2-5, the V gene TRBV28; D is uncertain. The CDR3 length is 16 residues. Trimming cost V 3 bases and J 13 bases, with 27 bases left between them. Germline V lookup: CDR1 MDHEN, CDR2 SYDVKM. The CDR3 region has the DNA TGTGCCAGCAGTTTCCGGTTAGTACCCCGTTCCTACGAGCGGTACTTC. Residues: CASSFRLVPRSYERYF.

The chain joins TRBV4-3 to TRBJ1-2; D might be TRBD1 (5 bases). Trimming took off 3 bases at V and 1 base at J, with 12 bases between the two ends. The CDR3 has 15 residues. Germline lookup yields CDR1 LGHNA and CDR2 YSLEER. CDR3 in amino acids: CASSQNRRDNYGYTF. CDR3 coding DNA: TGCGCCAGCAGCCAGAATCGCAGGGATAACTATGGCTACACCTTC.

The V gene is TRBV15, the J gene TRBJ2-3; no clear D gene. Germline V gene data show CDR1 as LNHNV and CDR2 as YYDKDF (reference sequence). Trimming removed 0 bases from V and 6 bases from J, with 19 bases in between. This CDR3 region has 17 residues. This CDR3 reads CATSRDRQATTMDTQYF. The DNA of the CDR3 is TGTGCCACCAGCAGAGATCGGCAGGCAACAACAATGGATACGCAGTATTTT.

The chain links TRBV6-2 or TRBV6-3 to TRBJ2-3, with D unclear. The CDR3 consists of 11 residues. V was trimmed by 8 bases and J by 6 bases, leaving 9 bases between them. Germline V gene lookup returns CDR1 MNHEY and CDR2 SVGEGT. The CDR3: CASGGDDTQYF. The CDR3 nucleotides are TGTGCCAGCGGCGGCGACGATACGCAGTATTTT.

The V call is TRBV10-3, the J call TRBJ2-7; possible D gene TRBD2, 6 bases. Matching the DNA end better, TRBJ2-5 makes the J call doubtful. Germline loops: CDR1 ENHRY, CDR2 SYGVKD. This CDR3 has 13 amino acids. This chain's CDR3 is CAISGGVQETQYF. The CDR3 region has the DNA TGTGCCATCAGTGGGGGGGTACAAGAGACCCAGTACTTC.

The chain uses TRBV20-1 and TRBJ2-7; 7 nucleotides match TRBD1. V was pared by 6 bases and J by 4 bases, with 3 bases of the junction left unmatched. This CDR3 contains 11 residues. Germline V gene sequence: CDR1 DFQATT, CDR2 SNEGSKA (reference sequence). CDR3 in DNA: TGCAGTGCAAACAGGGGTTACGAGCAGTACTTC. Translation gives CSANRGYEQYF.

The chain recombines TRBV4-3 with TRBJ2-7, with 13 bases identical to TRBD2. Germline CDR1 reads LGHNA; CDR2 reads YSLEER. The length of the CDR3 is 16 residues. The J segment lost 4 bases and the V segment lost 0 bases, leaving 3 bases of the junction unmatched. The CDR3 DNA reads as TGCGCCAGCAGCCAAGATGGACTAGCGGGGGAATACGAGCAGTACTTC. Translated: CASSQDGLAGEYEQYF.

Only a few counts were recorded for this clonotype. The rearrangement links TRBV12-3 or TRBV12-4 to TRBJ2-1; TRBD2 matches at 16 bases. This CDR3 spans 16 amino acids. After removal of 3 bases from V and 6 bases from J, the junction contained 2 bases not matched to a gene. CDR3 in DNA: TGTGCCAGCAGTTTGGGACTAGCGGGGGGGACCAATGAGCAGTTCTTC. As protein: CASSLGLAGGTNEQFF.

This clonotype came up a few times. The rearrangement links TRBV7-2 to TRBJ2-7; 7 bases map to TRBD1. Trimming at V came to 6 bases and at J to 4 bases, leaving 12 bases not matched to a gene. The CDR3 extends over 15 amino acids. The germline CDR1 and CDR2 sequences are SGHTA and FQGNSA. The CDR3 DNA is TGTGCCAGCAGGTCACGTGCAGGGGGTCTGTACGAGCAGTACTTC. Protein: CASRSRAGGLYEQYF.

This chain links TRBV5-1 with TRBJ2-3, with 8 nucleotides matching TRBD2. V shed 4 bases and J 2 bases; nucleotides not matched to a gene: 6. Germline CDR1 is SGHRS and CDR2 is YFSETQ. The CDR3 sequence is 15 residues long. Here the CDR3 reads CASSPRTSHTDTQYF. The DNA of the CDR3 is TGCGCCAGCAGCCCAAGGACTAGCCACACAGATACGCAGTATTTT.

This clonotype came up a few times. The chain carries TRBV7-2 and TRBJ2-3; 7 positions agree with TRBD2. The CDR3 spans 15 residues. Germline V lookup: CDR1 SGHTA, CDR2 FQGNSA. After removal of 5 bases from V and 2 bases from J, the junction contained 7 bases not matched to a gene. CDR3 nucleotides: TGTGCCAGCAGCGTATCCGGGACTAACACAGATACGCAGTATTTT. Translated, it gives CASSVSGTNTDTQYF.

The CDR3 DNA sequence: TGTGCCAGCCAAATTTTCAATGAGCAGTTCTTC. It translates to CASQIFNEQFF. The genes are TRBV6-5 and TRBJ2-1, with D hard to call. The germline CDR1 and CDR2 sequences are MNHEY and SVGAGI. The CDR3 extends over 11 amino acids. V lost 8 bases and J 6 bases, leaving 8 bases between the germline ends.

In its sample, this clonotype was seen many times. The CDR3 DNA sequence: TGTGCCAGCAGCTTCCAGTACAATGAGCAGTTCTTC. Translated: CASSFQYNEQFF. The V call is TRBV7-2, the J call TRBJ2-1, with unresolved D. The ends were cut back, 3 bases at V and 4 bases at J, with 4 bases in the middle. The CDR3 is 12 residues long. The germline V gene has CDR1 SGHTA and CDR2 FQGNSA.